The 28 T cell receptor beta chains given below trace back to one sample, sequenced in a study of PD-L1 blockade in urothelial cancer. Data came from immunoSEQ multiplex PCR; TCRdb stores just in-frame clones and leaves some out. The sample records 45,000 to 50,000 clones, roughly 88% being singletons. The specimen was PBMCs, collected around atezolizumab (anti-PD-L1) treatment. These receptors came from a man at least 80 years old with urothelial cancer.

This chain links TRBV5-4 with TRBJ2-3; 11 bases are shared with TRBD2. Germline values: CDR1 SGHNT, CDR2 YYREEE (reference sequence). The CDR3 is made up of 16 amino acids. The junction had 9 bases not matched to a gene; V was cut back by 4 bases and J by 5 bases. The DNA for the CDR3 is TGTGCCAGCAGCCCGCTAGCGGGAGGAATGGGAGATACGCAGTATTTT. It specifies CASSPLAGGMGDTQYF.

This clone has just one count. V and J are TRBV5-1 and TRBJ2-1; TRBD1 matches at 10 bases. V dropped 1 base and J dropped 7; count of bases not matched to a gene: 5. There are 15 residues in the CDR3. Germline CDR1 is SGHRS and CDR2 is YFSETQ. CDR3 loop: CASSLRTGGSNEQFF. As DNA, the CDR3 is TGCGCCAGCAGCTTGAGGACAGGGGGTAGTAATGAGCAGTTCTTC.

The CDR3 DNA is TGTGCCAGCAGCTCAACAGGGCTAAACTATGGCTACACCTTC. Its translation: CASSSTGLNYGYTF. The chain employs TRBV7-9 and TRBJ1-2; tentatively, D is TRBD1 (6 bases). Germline V gene lookup returns CDR1 SEHNR and CDR2 FQNEAQ (reference sequence). Trimming removed 4 bases at V and 2 bases at J, with 11 bases between. This CDR3 spans 14 amino acids. The whole variable domain, filled in from reference TRBV7-9 and TRBJ1-2, reads DTGVSQNPRHKITKRGQNVTFRCDPISEHNRLYWYRQTLGQGPEFLTYFQNEAQLEKSRLLSDRFSAERPKGSFSTLEIQRTEQGDSAMYLCASSSTGLNYGYTFGSGTRLTVV.

The chain links TRBV4-1 to TRBJ1-1; TRBD1 might be the D (5 bases). The CDR3 contains 15 residues. Looked up from germline, CDR1 is MGHRA and CDR2 is YSYEKL. The V end lost 0 bases, the J end lost 4 bases, and 12 bases lay between the germline ends. The CDR3 region has the DNA TGCGCCAGCAGCCAAGATCATGGGGGGGGCACTGAAGCTTTCTTT. Protein sequence: CASSQDHGGGTEAFF.

This clone came up once. The chain links TRBV6-5 to TRBJ1-4, with a weak D call TRBD1 (5 bases). CDR3 length equals 15 residues. V was shortened by 2 bases and J by 8 bases, with 15 bases between the two germline ends. Germline values: CDR1 MNHEY, CDR2 SVGAGI. The CDR3 DNA is TGTGCCAGCAGTTACGGTTGGGGGGTGGGGGAAAAACTGTTTTTT. Its translation: CASSYGWGVGEKLFF.

This clone is a singleton in its sample. The J gene is TRBJ2-7, the V gene TRBV10-1; 8 nucleotides line up with TRBD1. Germline loops: CDR1 WNHNN, CDR2 SYGVQD (reference sequence). The CDR3 has 15 residues. V lost 7 bases, J lost 5 bases, and 13 bases stayed unmatched. CDR3 in DNA: TGCGCCAGCATCAACGTGGAGGACAGGGACCACGAGCAGTACTTC. It translates to CASINVEDRDHEQYF.

This sequence joins TRBV5-1 and TRBJ2-1; unclear D gene. The V gene's germline CDR1 is SGHRS and CDR2 YFSETQ. With 4 bases removed from V and 5 bases from J, the gap between germline ends came to 7 bases. The CDR3 length is 12 residues. CDR3 sequence reads: CASSVINNEQFF. The CDR3 DNA is TGCGCCAGCAGCGTTATAAACAATGAGCAGTTCTTC.

The chain employs TRBV21-1 and TRBJ2-1; the D call TRBD2 from the table was never checked on the DNA. TRBV21-1 is a pseudogene segment. This CDR3 comprises 16 residues. CDR3 region: CASSNMPSGRVDEQFF. The CDR3 DNA sequence: TGTGCCAGCAGCAATATGCCTAGCGGGAGGGTCGATGAGCAGTTCTTC.

This chain links TRBV5-1 with TRBJ2-7, with D tentatively TRBD1 (5 bases). With 0 bases removed from V and 5 bases from J, the gap between germline ends came to 15 bases. The length of the CDR3 is 15 residues. Germline values: CDR1 SGHRS, CDR2 YFSETQ. This chain's CDR3 is CASSLVGSGRNEQYF. CDR3 DNA: TGCGCCAGCAGCTTGGTTGGGTCAGGGCGGAACGAGCAGTACTTC.

DNA of the CDR3: TGTGCCACCAGCCACGAGCGGGCTAGCGGGCCCACAGATACGCAGTATTTT. Protein: CATSHERASGPTDTQYF. The rearrangement links TRBV15 to TRBJ2-3, with 8 bases fitting TRBD2. The CDR3 runs 17 residues. The germline V gene has CDR1 LNHNV and CDR2 YYDKDF (reference sequence). After removal of 5 bases from V and 2 bases from J, the junction contained 12 bases not matched to a gene.

V is TRBV19 and J is TRBJ1-1; D perhaps matches TRBD1 (6 bases). The CDR3 is 13 residues long. CDR1 and CDR2 (germline): LNHDA, SQIVND (reference sequence). The V gene lost 8 bases and the J gene lost 3 bases, with 13 bases spanning the gap. Here the CDR3 DNA reads TGTGCCAGTCGGGACACTCGTTACACTGAAGCTTTCTTT. Its translation: CASRDTRYTEAFF.

The rearrangement joins TRBV19 to TRBJ2-1; 9 positions match TRBD2. This CDR3 is built from 14 residues. Germline CDR1 is LNHDA and CDR2 is SQIVND (reference sequence). V gave up 5 bases and J gave up 9 bases; unmatched junction bases: 8. In DNA, the CDR3 is TGTGCCAGTAGTCATAGCGGGAGTTTTACTGAGCAGTTCTTC. It specifies CASSHSGSFTEQFF.

The rearrangement uses TRBV29-1 and TRBJ1-1, with a tentative D call TRBD1 (6 bases). Trimming cost V 7 bases and J 4 bases, with 13 bases left between them. CDR3 length: 12 residues. Looked up from germline, CDR1 is SQVTM and CDR2 is ANQGSEA. In DNA form, the CDR3 reads TGCAGCGATGGGGGCTGGGGCACTGAAGCTTTCTTT. It yields the protein CSDGGWGTEAFF.

This clone is a singleton in its sample. The chain is built from TRBV5-1 and TRBJ2-1, with 14 bases lining up with TRBD2. CDR1 and CDR2 from the germline V gene are SGHRS and YFSETQ. V dropped 0 bases and J dropped 10; count of bases not matched to a gene: 15. This CDR3 has 19 amino acids. The CDR3 reads CASSLDWTSGRRISGEQFF. The DNA of the CDR3 is TGCGCCAGCAGCTTGGACTGGACTAGCGGGAGGAGAATTAGCGGAGAGCAGTTCTTC.

The CDR3 reads CASSALGTAPEKLFF. In DNA, the CDR3 is TGCGCCAGCAGCGCCCTGGGGACAGCACCGGAAAAACTGTTTTTT. The genes are TRBV5-1 and TRBJ1-4, with 7 bases aligning to TRBD1. Germline CDR1 is SGHRS and CDR2 is YFSETQ. The trim removed 4 bases at V and 8 bases at J, leaving 11 bases unmatched. CDR3 length: 15 residues.

This chain uses TRBV5-4 with TRBJ2-1, with 11 positions matching TRBD2. Germline CDR1 reads SGHNT; CDR2 reads YYREEE (reference sequence). The ends lost 0 bases at V and 3 bases at J; junction bases unmatched: 8. There are 18 residues in the CDR3. The CDR3 is CASSLGGLAGGNYNEQFF. Here the CDR3 DNA reads TGTGCCAGCAGCTTGGGGGGGCTAGCGGGAGGTAACTACAATGAGCAGTTCTTC.

The rearrangement joins TRBV25-1 to TRBJ1-2; D gene ambiguous. V gave up 1 base and J gave up 3 bases, with 9 bases separating them. The CDR3 spans 14 residues. Germline V gene sequence: CDR1 MGHDK, CDR2 SYGVNS. CDR3 sequence (DNA): TGTGCCAGCAGTGAATTCGAGGGAGACTATGGCTACACCTTC. This codes for CASSEFEGDYGYTF.

The chain combines TRBV5-1 with TRBJ2-1; D possibly corresponds to TRBD2 (6 bases). The germline CDR1 and CDR2 sequences are SGHRS and YFSETQ. V lost 1 base and J lost 5, with 7 bases in between. The CDR3 runs 13 residues. The CDR3 loop reads CASSLIADNEQFF. The CDR3, as DNA: TGCGCCAGCAGCTTGATAGCGGACAATGAGCAGTTCTTC. Full variable domain (remainder filled in from reference TRBV5-1 and TRBJ2-1): KAGVTQTPRYLIKTRGQQVTLSCSPISGHRSVSWYQQTPGQGLQFLFEYFSETQRNKGNFPGRFSGRQFSNSRSEMNVSTLELGDSALYLCASSLIADNEQFFGPGTRLTVL.

CDR3 coding DNA: TGTGCCAGCAGCTCGGGGGGAAATAACTATGGCTACACCTTC. This sequence encodes CASSSGGNNYGYTF. The gene calls are TRBV6-5 and TRBJ1-2; D may be TRBD1 (5 bases). Germline V gene lookup returns CDR1 MNHEY and CDR2 SVGAGI. V shed 6 bases and J shed 1 base, with 12 bases lying between them. CDR3 length equals 14 residues.

The chain combines TRBV7-2 with TRBJ2-7; 9 bases match TRBD1. The V gene's germline CDR1 is SGHTA and CDR2 FQGNSA. This CDR3 has 12 amino acids. J gave up 7 bases and V 5 bases, and 3 bases lay outside the gene matches. The CDR3 reads CASSQDRGEQYF. The CDR3 DNA is TGTGCCAGCAGCCAAGACAGGGGGGAGCAGTACTTC.

The chain employs TRBV6-6 and TRBJ2-3, with D possibly TRBD2 on 6 matching bases. Germline CDR1 and CDR2: MNHNY and SVGAGI (reference sequence). With 8 bases removed from V and 2 bases from J, the gap between germline ends came to 17 bases. This CDR3 spans 15 amino acids. The CDR3 sequence is CASGGRRANTDTQYF. CDR3 bases: TGTGCCAGCGGAGGGAGACGGGCGAACACAGATACGCAGTATTTT.

This clone was counted only a few times. CDR3 in DNA: TGTGCCAGCAGCTTTACTAGCGTTGGAGAGCAGTTCTTC. Translating it yields CASSFTSVGEQFF. J is TRBJ2-1 and V is TRBV7-9; 7 bases align to TRBD2. This CDR3 is 13 amino acids long. The J segment lost 10 bases and the V segment lost 3 bases, leaving 6 bases of the junction unmatched. From germline, CDR1 is SEHNR and CDR2 FQNEAQ (reference sequence).

The genes are TRBV11-2 and TRBJ2-4, with D possibly matching TRBD1 (5 bases). Trimming shortened V by 3 bases and J by 3 bases, and 12 bases separated the two germline ends. Per the germline V gene, CDR1 is SGHAT and CDR2 is FQNNGV. The CDR3 extends over 15 amino acids. CDR3 amino acids: CASSFFLRDKNIQYF. CDR3 in DNA: TGTGCCAGCAGCTTTTTTCTCAGGGACAAAAACATTCAGTACTTC.

The V gene is TRBV5-1, the J gene TRBJ2-5; 7 nucleotides agree with TRBD1. The CDR3 has 13 amino acids. The germline V gene encodes CDR1 SGHRS and CDR2 YFSETQ. J gave up 5 bases and V 4 bases, and 5 bases lay outside the gene matches. The CDR3 coding sequence is TGCGCCAGCAGCCAGACAGGGTGGGAGACCCAGTACTTC. Translation: CASSQTGWETQYF.

For the CDR3, the DNA is TGTGCCAGCAAAGCCAGGACAGGGATCCACGAGCAGTACTTC. Protein: CASKARTGIHEQYF. This sequence joins TRBV6-1 and TRBJ2-7, with 8 bases identical to TRBD1. The CDR3 spans 14 residues. Unmatched junction bases numbered 10, after V lost 7 bases and J lost 5 bases. The germline gives CDR1 MNHNS, CDR2 SASEGT.

Here the CDR3 DNA reads TGCGCCAGCAGCCAAGATGCGGGAGTGGATGGGACGCAGTATTTT. Translation gives CASSQDAGVDGTQYF. The chain is built from TRBV4-3 and TRBJ2-3; 7 nucleotides align to TRBD2. Germline V CDR1 and CDR2: LGHNA, YSLEER. The CDR3 extends over 15 amino acids. The V gene end was trimmed by 0 bases and the J gene end by 9 bases; junction bases not matched to a gene: 9.

The V gene is TRBV7-8, the J gene TRBJ2-1, with D perhaps TRBD1 (5 bases). The CDR3 contains 17 residues. CDR1 and CDR2 (germline): SGHVS, FQNEAQ. V lost 1 base and J lost 2, with 15 bases in between. CDR3 sequence reads: CASSLVDQGSPYNEQFF. CDR3 coding DNA: TGTGCCAGCAGCTTAGTGGATCAGGGATCGCCCTACAATGAGCAGTTCTTC. Complete variable domain (other parts from reference TRBV7-8 and TRBJ2-1): GAGVSQSPRYKVAKRGQDVALRCDPISGHVSLFWYQQALGQGPEFLTYFQNEAQLDKSGLPSDRFFAERPEGSVSTLKIQRTQQEDSAVYLCASSLVDQGSPYNEQFFGPGTRLTVL.

A few counts support this clone. The rearrangement links TRBV30 to TRBJ1-4; 8 bases fit TRBD1. Per the germline V gene, CDR1 is GTSNPN and CDR2 is SVGIG (reference sequence). Unmatched junction bases numbered 10, after V lost 8 bases and J lost 8 bases. The CDR3 is made up of 13 amino acids. CDR3 amino acids: CAHQGARNEKLFF. DNA for the CDR3: TGTGCCCATCAGGGGGCGCGAAACGAAAAACTGTTTTTT.